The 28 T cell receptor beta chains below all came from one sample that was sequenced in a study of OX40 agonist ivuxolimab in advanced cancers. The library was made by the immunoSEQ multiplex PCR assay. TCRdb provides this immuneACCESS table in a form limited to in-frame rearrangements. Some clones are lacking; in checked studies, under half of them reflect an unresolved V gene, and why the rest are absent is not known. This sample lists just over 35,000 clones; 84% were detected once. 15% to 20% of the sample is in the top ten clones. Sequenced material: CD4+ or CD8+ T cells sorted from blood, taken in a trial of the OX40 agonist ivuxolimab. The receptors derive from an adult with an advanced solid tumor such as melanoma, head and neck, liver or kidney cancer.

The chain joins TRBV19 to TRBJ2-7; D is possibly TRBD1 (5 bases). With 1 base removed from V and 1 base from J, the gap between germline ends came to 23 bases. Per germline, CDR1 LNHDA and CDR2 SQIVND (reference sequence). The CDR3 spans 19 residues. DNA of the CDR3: TGTGCCAGTAGTATAGCCCGGTTAGGTCGGCAGGGTCATTCCTACGAGCAGTACTTC. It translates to CASSIARLGRQGHSYEQYF.

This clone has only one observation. CDR3 DNA: TGTGCCAGCAGCTTAGCGGGGGCAGGGGTGGTTAGTACTGAAGCTTTCTTT. The encoded protein is CASSLAGAGVVSTEAFF. The chain combines TRBV7-6 with TRBJ1-1; D possibly corresponds to TRBD1 (6 bases). The CDR3 has 17 residues. Germline V CDR1 and CDR2: SGHVS, FNYEAQ. V was trimmed by 0 bases and J by 5 bases, leaving 19 bases between them.

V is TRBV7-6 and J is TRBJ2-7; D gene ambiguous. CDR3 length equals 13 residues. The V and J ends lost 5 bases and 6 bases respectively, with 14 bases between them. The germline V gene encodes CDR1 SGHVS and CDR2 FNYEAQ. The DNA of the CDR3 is TGTGCCAGCAGCCCCTACCCTTCCGGCGAGCAGTACTTC. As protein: CASSPYPSGEQYF.

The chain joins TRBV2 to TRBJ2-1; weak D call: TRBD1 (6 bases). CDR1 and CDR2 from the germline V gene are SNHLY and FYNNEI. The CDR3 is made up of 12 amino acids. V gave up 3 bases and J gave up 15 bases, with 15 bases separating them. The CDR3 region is CASSEGAPTWFF. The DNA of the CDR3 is TGTGCCAGCAGTGAGGGGGCCCCCACCTGGTTCTTC.

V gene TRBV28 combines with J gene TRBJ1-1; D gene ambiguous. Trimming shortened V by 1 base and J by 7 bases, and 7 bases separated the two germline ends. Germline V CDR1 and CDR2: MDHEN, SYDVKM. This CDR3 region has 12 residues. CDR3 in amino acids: CASSLLRDEAFF. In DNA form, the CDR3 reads TGTGCCAGCAGTTTATTAAGGGATGAAGCTTTCTTT.

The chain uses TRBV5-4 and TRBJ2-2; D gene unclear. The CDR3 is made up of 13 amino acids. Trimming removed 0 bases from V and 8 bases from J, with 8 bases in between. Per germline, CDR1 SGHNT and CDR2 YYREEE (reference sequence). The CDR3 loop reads CASSLADGGELFF. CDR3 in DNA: TGTGCCAGCAGCTTGGCGGATGGGGGGGAGCTGTTTTTT. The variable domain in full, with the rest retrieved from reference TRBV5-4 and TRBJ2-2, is ETGVTQSPTHLIKTRGQQVTLRCSSQSGHNTVSWYQQALGQGPQFIFQYYREEENGRGNFPPRFSGLQFPNYSSELNVNALELDDSALYLCASSLADGGELFFGEGSRLTVL.

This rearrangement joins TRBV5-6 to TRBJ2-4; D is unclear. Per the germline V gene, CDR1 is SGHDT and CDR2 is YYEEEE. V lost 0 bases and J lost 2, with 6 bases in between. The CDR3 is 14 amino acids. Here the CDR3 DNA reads TGTGCCAGCAGCTTGGGGGTGTCCAAAAACATTCAGTACTTC. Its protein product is CASSLGVSKNIQYF.

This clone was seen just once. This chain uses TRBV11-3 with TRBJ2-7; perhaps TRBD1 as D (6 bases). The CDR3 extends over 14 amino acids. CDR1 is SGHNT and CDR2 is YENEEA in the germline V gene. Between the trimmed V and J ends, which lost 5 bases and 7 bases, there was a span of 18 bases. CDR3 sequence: CASSLPTGSREQYF. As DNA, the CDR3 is TGTGCCAGCAGCCTCCCGACAGGTTCGCGGGAGCAGTACTTC.

The CDR3 spells CASSSGGEQYF. The CDR3 DNA sequence: TGTGCCAGCAGTTCCGGCGGCGAGCAGTACTTC. The chain is built from TRBV6-5 and TRBJ2-7; no clear D gene. The CDR3 has 11 amino acids. Trimming stripped 4 bases from V and 6 bases from J, with 7 bases between. Germline V lookup: CDR1 MNHEY, CDR2 SVGAGI.

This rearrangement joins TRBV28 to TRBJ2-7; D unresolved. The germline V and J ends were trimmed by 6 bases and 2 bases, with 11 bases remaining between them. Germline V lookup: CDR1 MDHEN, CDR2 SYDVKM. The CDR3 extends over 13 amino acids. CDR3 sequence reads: CASRPSLPYEQYF. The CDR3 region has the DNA TGTGCCAGCAGACCAAGTTTACCCTACGAGCAGTACTTC.

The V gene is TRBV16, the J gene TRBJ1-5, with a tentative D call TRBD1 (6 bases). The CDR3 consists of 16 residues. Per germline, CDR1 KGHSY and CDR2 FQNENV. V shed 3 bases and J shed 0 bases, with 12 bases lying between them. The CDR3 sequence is CASSHSRDISNQPQHF. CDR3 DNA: TGTGCCAGCAGCCATTCCCGGGACATTAGCAATCAGCCCCAGCATTTT.

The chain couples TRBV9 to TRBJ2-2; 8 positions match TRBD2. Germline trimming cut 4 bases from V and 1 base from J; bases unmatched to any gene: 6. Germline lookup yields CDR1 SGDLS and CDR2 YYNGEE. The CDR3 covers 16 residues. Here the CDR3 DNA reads TGTGCCAGCAGCCCACCTAGCGGGTGGAACACCGGGGAGCTGTTTTTT. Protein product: CASSPPSGWNTGELFF.

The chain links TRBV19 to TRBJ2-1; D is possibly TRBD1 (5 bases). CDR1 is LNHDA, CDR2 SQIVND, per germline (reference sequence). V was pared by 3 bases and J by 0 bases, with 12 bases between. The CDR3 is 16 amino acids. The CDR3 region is CASSMEGRASYNEQFF. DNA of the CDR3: TGTGCCAGTAGTATGGAAGGCAGGGCCTCCTACAATGAGCAGTTCTTC.

The CDR3 reads CASSQQKSSYEQYF. The CDR3 bases are TGCGCCAGCAGCCAACAGAAGAGCTCCTACGAGCAGTACTTC. This chain connects TRBV4-1 to TRBJ2-7, with D hard to call. The CDR3 runs to 14 residues. V was pared by 2 bases and J by 0 bases, with 8 bases between. From germline, CDR1 is MGHRA and CDR2 YSYEKL.

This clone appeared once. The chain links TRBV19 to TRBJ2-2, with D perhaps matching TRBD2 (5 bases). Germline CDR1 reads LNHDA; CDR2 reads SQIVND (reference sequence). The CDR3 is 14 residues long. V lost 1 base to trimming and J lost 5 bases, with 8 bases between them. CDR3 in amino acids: CASSIGSGTGELFF. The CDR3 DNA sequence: TGTGCCAGTAGTATAGGCTCGGGGACCGGGGAGCTGTTTTTT. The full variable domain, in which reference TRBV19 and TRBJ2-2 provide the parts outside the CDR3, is DGGITQSPKYLFRKEGQNVTLSCEQNLNHDAMYWYRQDPGQGLRLIYYSQIVNDFQKGDIAEGYSVSREKKESFPLTVTSAQKNPTAFYLCASSIGSGTGELFFGEGSRLTVL.

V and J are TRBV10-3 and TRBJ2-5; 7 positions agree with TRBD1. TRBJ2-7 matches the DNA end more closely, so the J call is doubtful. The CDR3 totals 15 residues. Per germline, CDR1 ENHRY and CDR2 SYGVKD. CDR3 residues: CAISDPDRVAYEQYF. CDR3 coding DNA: TGTGCCATCAGTGACCCCGACAGGGTGGCCTACGAGCAGTACTTC.

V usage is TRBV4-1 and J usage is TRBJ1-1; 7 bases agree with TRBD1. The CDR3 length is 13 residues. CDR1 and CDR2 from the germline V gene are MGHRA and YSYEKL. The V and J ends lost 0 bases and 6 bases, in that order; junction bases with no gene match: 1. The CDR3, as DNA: TGCGCCAGCAGCCAAGAGACAGGGTCTGAAGCTTTCTTT. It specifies CASSQETGSEAFF.

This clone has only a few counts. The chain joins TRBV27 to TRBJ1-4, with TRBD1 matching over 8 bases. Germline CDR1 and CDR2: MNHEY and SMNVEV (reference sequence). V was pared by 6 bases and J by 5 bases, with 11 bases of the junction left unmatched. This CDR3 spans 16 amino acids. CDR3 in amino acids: CASSPSAGTGNEKLFF. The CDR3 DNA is TGTGCCAGCAGCCCCAGCGCAGGGACAGGAAATGAAAAACTGTTTTTT.

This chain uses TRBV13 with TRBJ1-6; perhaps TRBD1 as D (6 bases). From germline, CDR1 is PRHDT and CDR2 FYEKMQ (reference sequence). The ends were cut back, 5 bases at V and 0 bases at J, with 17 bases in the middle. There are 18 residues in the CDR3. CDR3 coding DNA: TGTGCCAGCAGCCTCGACAGGTACCCGAGCTCCTATAATTCACCCCTCCACTTT. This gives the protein CASSLDRYPSSYNSPLHF.

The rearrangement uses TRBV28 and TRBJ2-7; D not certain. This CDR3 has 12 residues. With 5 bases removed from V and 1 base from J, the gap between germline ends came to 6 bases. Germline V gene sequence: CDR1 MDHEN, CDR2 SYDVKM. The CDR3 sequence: CASSPPSYEQYF. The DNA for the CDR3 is TGTGCCAGCAGTCCCCCGTCCTACGAGCAGTACTTC.

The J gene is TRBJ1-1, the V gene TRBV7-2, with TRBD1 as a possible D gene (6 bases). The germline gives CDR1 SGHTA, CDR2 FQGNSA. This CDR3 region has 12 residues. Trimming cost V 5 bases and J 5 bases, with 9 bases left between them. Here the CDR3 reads CASSERGTEAFF. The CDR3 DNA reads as TGTGCCAGCAGCGAAAGGGGGACTGAAGCTTTCTTT.

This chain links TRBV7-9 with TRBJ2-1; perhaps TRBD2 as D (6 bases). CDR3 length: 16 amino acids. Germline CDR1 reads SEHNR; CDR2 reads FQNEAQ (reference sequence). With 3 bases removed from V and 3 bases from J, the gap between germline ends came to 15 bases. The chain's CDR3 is CASSLAGTSFYNEQFF. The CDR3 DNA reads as TGTGCCAGCAGCTTGGCGGGAACTAGCTTCTACAATGAGCAGTTCTTC. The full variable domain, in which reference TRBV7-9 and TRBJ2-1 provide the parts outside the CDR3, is DTGVSQNPRHKITKRGQNVTFRCDPISEHNRLYWYRQTLGQGPEFLTYFQNEAQLEKSRLLSDRFSAERPKGSFSTLEIQRTEQGDSAMYLCASSLAGTSFYNEQFFGPGTRLTVL.

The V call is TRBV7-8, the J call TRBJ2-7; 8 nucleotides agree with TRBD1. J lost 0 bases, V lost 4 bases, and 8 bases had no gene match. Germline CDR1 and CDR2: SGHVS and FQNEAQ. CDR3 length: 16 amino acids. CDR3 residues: CASSSWAGQDSYEQYF. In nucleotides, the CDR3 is TGTGCCAGCAGCTCCTGGGCGGGACAGGACTCCTACGAGCAGTACTTC.

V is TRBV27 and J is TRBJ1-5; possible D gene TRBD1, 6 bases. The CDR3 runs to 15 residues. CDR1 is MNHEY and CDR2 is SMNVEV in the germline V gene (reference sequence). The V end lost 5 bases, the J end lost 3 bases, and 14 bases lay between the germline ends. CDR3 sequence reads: CASSKRTEPNQPQHF. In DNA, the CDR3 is TGTGCCAGCAGTAAACGGACAGAACCCAATCAGCCCCAGCATTTT.

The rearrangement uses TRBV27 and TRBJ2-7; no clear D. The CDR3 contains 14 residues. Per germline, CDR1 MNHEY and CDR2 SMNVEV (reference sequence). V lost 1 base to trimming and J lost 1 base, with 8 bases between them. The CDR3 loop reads CASSLLGRSYEQYF. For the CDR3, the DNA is TGTGCCAGCAGTTTATTGGGCCGTTCCTACGAGCAGTACTTC.

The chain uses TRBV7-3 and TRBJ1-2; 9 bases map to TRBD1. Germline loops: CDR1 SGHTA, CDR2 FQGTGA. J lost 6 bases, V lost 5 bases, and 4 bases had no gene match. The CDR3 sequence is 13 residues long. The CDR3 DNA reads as TGTGCCAGCAGCCACAGGGGGCGGAATGGCTACACCTTC. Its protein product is CASSHRGRNGYTF.

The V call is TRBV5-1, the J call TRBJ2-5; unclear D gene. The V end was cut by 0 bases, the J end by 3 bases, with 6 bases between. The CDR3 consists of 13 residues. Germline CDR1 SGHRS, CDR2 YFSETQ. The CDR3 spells CASSLDREETQYF. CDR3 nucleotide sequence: TGCGCCAGCAGCTTGGACCGAGAAGAGACCCAGTACTTC.

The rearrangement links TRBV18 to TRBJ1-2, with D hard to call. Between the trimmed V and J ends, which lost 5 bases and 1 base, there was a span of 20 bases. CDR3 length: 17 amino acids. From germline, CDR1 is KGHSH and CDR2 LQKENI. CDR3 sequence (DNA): TGTGCCAGCTCAGAGTTGGAGCAGCTTACTATTAACTATGGCTACACCTTC. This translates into CASSELEQLTINYGYTF.